This TCR beta chain emerged from a study of cytomegalovirus exposure and HLA in healthy donors. Study conclusions and caveats: A later analysis linked a missense DCLRE1C variant to TCR beta V- and J-gene trimming. Relative to equally common others, HLA-associated TCR beta chains showed greater clonal expansion in a later analysis. TCR beta V segments were, for the most part, productive about 87% or about 30% of the time in an earlier analysis.

The CDR3 is 14 amino acids. V was clipped by 3 bases and J by 2 bases; unmatched bases: 4. Germline CDR1 is SGHDT and CDR2 is YYEEEE. Vbeta (60) and Jbeta (13) primers were used in the PCR. Repertoires were generated with immunoSEQ multiplex PCR, while TCRdb's copy carries only in-frame clones and drops some. The sample holds some 120,000 clones, roughly 80% seen once. This clone has more than one count but fewer than ten. Its target is not known. The source of this sequence is a man aged 25-45 years in good health and CMV-seropositive. The sample comprised PBMCs. The V gene is TRBV5-6, the J gene TRBJ1-1; 7 bases agree with TRBD1. The CDR3 here is CASSWDRDNTEAFF. The CDR3 DNA follows: TGTGCCAGCAGCTGGGACAGAGATAACACTGAAGCTTTCTTT.